Listed below are T cell receptor beta chains from one sample, sequenced in a study of PD-1 blockade in mismatch repair-deficient tumors. Assay used: immunoSEQ multiplex PCR; TCRdb lists only in-frame clones, some missing. The sample contains around 48,000 clones, around 80% of which appear only once. Sequences were derived from peripheral blood, sampled 4 weeks after starting pembrolizumab. These receptors originate from an adult with mismatch repair-deficient cancer. CDR3s include the opening cysteine and the closing phenylalanine or tryptophan. The order of the fields is J gene, clone size, D gene, V gene, CDR3 protein, CDR3 DNA. A D gene is named only where the DNA matches it firmly. The listing skips clone size in some rows; elsewhere it reads once, few, many or a size class.

j_gene: TRBJ2-1; abundance: .; d_gene: TRBD2; v_gene: TRBV10-3; CDR3aa: CAISRTSGTYNEQFF; CDR3nt: TGTGCCATCAGTAGGACTAGCGGGACCTACAATGAGCAGTTCTTC
j_gene: TRBJ2-1; abundance: .; d_gene: .; v_gene: TRBV5-4; CDR3aa: CASSPPGLF; CDR3nt: TGTGCCAGCAGCCCCCCGGGCCTCTTC
j_gene: TRBJ1-5; abundance: few; d_gene: .; v_gene: TRBV18; CDR3aa: CASSEGQTNQPQHF; CDR3nt: TGTGCCAGCTCAGAAGGACAGACCAATCAGCCCCAGCATTTT
j_gene: TRBJ1-1; abundance: .; d_gene: .; v_gene: TRBV6-4; CDR3aa: CASRRDPTGPNTEAFF; CDR3nt: TGTGCCAGCCGTAGAGACCCAACAGGACCGAACACTGAAGCTTTCTTT
j_gene: TRBJ1-5; abundance: few; d_gene: .; v_gene: TRBV2; CDR3aa: CASTETYSNQPQHF; CDR3nt: TGTGCCAGCACTGAGACTTATAGCAATCAGCCCCAGCATTTT
j_gene: TRBJ2-5; abundance: .; d_gene: TRBD1; v_gene: TRBV19; CDR3aa: CASSPLRPGQGETQYF; CDR3nt: TGTGCCAGTAGTCCATTACGGCCGGGACAGGGAGAGACCCAGTACTTC
j_gene: TRBJ2-3; abundance: .; d_gene: .; v_gene: TRBV30; CDR3aa: CAWGGGFGSTDTQYF; CDR3nt: TGTGCCTGGGGAGGGGGGTTCGGGAGCACAGATACGCAGTATTTT
j_gene: TRBJ1-1; abundance: .; d_gene: TRBD1; v_gene: TRBV30; CDR3aa: CAWSDTGGVGTEAFF; CDR3nt: TGTGCCTGGAGTGATACAGGGGGAGTGGGCACTGAAGCTTTCTTT
j_gene: TRBJ1-1; abundance: .; d_gene: .; v_gene: TRBV11-2; CDR3aa: CASSLGGGRGALNTEAFF; CDR3nt: TGTGCCAGCAGCTTAGGTGGCGGGCGTGGGGCATTGAACACTGAAGCTTTCTTT
j_gene: TRBJ2-3; abundance: .; d_gene: TRBD2; v_gene: TRBV7-2; CDR3aa: CASSLVVSGRALDTQYF; CDR3nt: TGTGCCAGCAGCTTAGTGGTTAGCGGGAGGGCCTTAGATACGCAGTATTTT
j_gene: TRBJ2-1; abundance: few; d_gene: TRBD2; v_gene: TRBV5-6; CDR3aa: CASRNFLAGENNEQFF; CDR3nt: TGTGCCAGCAGAAATTTCCTAGCGGGAGAAAATAATGAGCAGTTCTTC
j_gene: TRBJ1-1; abundance: .; d_gene: TRBD1; v_gene: TRBV18; CDR3aa: CASSPPTGMNTEAFF; CDR3nt: TGTGCCAGCTCACCACCGACAGGGATGAACACTGAAGCTTTCTTT
j_gene: TRBJ2-3; abundance: .; d_gene: TRBD2; v_gene: TRBV27; CDR3aa: CASSLSPAGALHTQYF; CDR3nt: TGTGCCAGCAGTTTAAGTCCAGCGGGGGCACTACATACGCAGTATTTT
j_gene: TRBJ1-4; abundance: .; d_gene: .; v_gene: TRBV6-6; CDR3aa: CASSYGYEKLFF; CDR3nt: TGTGCCAGCAGTTATGGATATGAAAAACTGTTTTTT